The next 27 T cell receptor beta chains were all read from a single sample in a study of blood T cell repertoires in COVID-19. The table came from immunoSEQ multiplex PCR; TCRdb's copy has only in-frame clones and leaves some out. The repertoire holds around 72,000 clones, 80% to 90% seen once, with roughly 6.8% in the top ten. Specimen: peripheral blood. These TCRs come from a woman between 45 and 60 years old with acute or convalescent COVID-19.

The J gene is TRBJ2-2, the V gene TRBV9, with 10 bases aligning to TRBD1. After removal of 4 bases from V and 3 bases from J, the junction contained 6 bases not matched to a gene. CDR3 length: 16 amino acids. Germline V gene sequence: CDR1 SGDLS, CDR2 YYNGEE. The CDR3 DNA reads as TGTGCCAGCAGCTTACAGACAGGGGGCGACACCGGGGAGCTGTTTTTT. Encoded protein: CASSLQTGGDTGELFF.

The chain links TRBV5-1 to TRBJ2-1; 8 nucleotides align to TRBD1. This CDR3 region has 15 residues. V shed 4 bases, J shed 8 bases, and the junction held 11 bases outside the gene matches. Looked up from germline, CDR1 is SGHRS and CDR2 is YFSETQ. The CDR3 region is CASSLTRAGGYEQFF. CDR3 bases: TGCGCCAGCAGCCTAACCAGGGCAGGGGGCTATGAGCAGTTCTTC.

This clone was seen repeatedly, ten times or more. The rearrangement links TRBV6-6 to TRBJ2-7; D remains unclear. CDR3 length equals 10 residues. CDR1 and CDR2 (germline): MNHNY, SVGAGI (reference sequence). V shed 6 bases and J shed 6 bases, with 6 bases lying between them. The CDR3 sequence is CASRDSEQYF. CDR3 nucleotide sequence: TGTGCCAGCAGAGACTCCGAGCAGTACTTC.

The chain joins TRBV5-6 to TRBJ2-1, with a tentative D call TRBD1 (6 bases). V lost 5 bases to trimming and J lost 0 bases, with 24 bases between them. Germline CDR1 and CDR2: SGHDT and YYEEEE. CDR3 length equals 19 residues. DNA of the CDR3: TGTGCCAGCAGTTTTCTAACCCGGGACACGGGGCTCTCCTACAATGAGCAGTTCTTC. Encoded protein: CASSFLTRDTGLSYNEQFF.

The chain has TRBV7-2 and TRBJ2-7; 7 nucleotides agree with TRBD1. Germline V CDR1 and CDR2: SGHTA, FQGNSA. CDR3 length: 14 residues. V shed 5 bases and J 3 bases; nucleotides not matched to a gene: 7. The CDR3 nucleotides read TGTGCCAGCAGCGCCTCCGGGACAGTCTACGAGCAGTACTTC. Protein: CASSASGTVYEQYF.

This CDR3 is CASSVGGSSYNEQFF. In nucleotides, the CDR3 is TGTGCCAGCAGCGTGGGAGGTAGCTCCTACAATGAGCAGTTCTTC. V gene TRBV2 combines with J gene TRBJ2-1, with D possibly matching TRBD2 (6 bases). V was trimmed by 6 bases and J by 0 bases, leaving 12 bases between them. CDR1 is SNHLY and CDR2 is FYNNEI in the germline V gene. The CDR3 is 15 residues long. The full variable domain, rest sourced from reference TRBV2 and TRBJ2-1, is EPEVTQTPSHQVTQMGQEVILRCVPISNHLYFYWYRQILGQKVEFLVSFYNNEISEKSEIFDDQFSVERPDGSNFTLKIRSTKLEDSAMYFCASSVGGSSYNEQFFGPGTRLTVL.

J is TRBJ2-1 and V is TRBV7-9, with no clear D. Germline CDR1 reads SEHNR; CDR2 reads FQNEAQ (reference sequence). V lost 3 bases, J lost 8 bases, and 11 bases lay in between. This CDR3 comprises 13 residues. CDR3 sequence: CASSFDKKDEQFF. In nucleotides, the CDR3 is TGTGCCAGCAGCTTTGACAAGAAAGATGAGCAGTTCTTC.

The rearrangement joins TRBV19 to TRBJ1-5; 10 bases agree with TRBD1. The CDR3 has 17 residues. The germline V gene encodes CDR1 LNHDA and CDR2 SQIVND (reference sequence). V was clipped by 4 bases and J by 5 bases; unmatched bases: 11. CDR3 region: CASSKGGQGGRYQPQHF. In DNA form, the CDR3 reads TGTGCCAGTAGTAAGGGCGGACAGGGGGGAAGGTATCAGCCCCAGCATTTT.

J is TRBJ2-1 and V is TRBV6-5; D is unclear. The CDR3 totals 13 residues. Deletions cut 6 bases from V and 0 bases from J, with 6 bases between. The V gene's germline CDR1 is MNHEY and CDR2 SVGAGI. CDR3 bases: TGTGCCAGCAGAAGGAGCTCCTACAATGAGCAGTTCTTC. It translates to CASRRSSYNEQFF.

V usage is TRBV6-1 and J usage is TRBJ1-5; D not resolved. This CDR3 region has 17 residues. V was cut by 4 bases and J by 4 bases, with 20 bases left in between. Germline-derived CDR1 and CDR2 are MNHNS and SASEGT. The CDR3 DNA follows: TGTGCCAGCAGTGCCCTCGATAGCCAGAATTCAAATCAGCCCCAGCATTTT. It encodes CASSALDSQNSNQPQHF.

This chain uses TRBV13 with TRBJ2-1, with 8 nucleotides matching TRBD1. V lost 5 bases to trimming and J lost 2 bases; unmatched junction nucleotides: 5. The CDR3 spans 15 residues. CDR1 and CDR2 (germline): PRHDT, FYEKMQ (reference sequence). CDR3 DNA: TGTGCCAGCAGCCTCCGGACAGGGACCTACAATGAGCAGTTCTTC. Protein product: CASSLRTGTYNEQFF. Complete variable domain (other parts from reference TRBV13 and TRBJ2-1): AAGVIQSPRHLIKEKRETATLKCYPIPRHDTVYWYQQGPGQDPQFLISFYEKMQSDKGSIPDRFSAQQFSDYHSELNMSSLELGDSALYFCASSLRTGTYNEQFFGPGTRLTVL.

The rearrangement joins TRBV19 to TRBJ2-3; D is perhaps TRBD2 (5 bases). The V gene's germline CDR1 is LNHDA and CDR2 SQIVND (reference sequence). V dropped 3 bases and J dropped 2 bases, with 15 bases sitting between them. This CDR3 comprises 16 residues. The DNA of the CDR3 is TGTGCCAGTAGTATTATGTCCGGGGATCCCACAGATACGCAGTATTTT. Protein product: CASSIMSGDPTDTQYF.

This clone was picked up a small number of times. The rearrangement uses TRBV19 and TRBJ1-5; 8 bases fit TRBD1. The CDR3 is 13 residues long. Germline lookup yields CDR1 LNHDA and CDR2 SQIVND (reference sequence). V dropped 8 bases and J dropped 6; count of bases not matched to a gene: 6. This CDR3 reads CASLPGGGQPQHF. CDR3 nucleotides: TGTGCCAGTCTCCCAGGGGGCGGTCAGCCCCAGCATTTT.

There are a few counts of this clone. V gene TRBV7-9 combines with J gene TRBJ2-7; D possibly corresponds to TRBD1 (6 bases). V was shortened by 3 bases and J by 0 bases, with 15 bases between the two germline ends. Germline assignment: CDR1 SEHNR and CDR2 FQNEAQ (reference sequence). CDR3 size: 16 residues. As DNA, the CDR3 is TGTGCCAGCAGCTTCCGGACAGACAAATTCTCCTACGAGCAGTACTTC. Its protein is CASSFRTDKFSYEQYF.

This chain links TRBV6-5 with TRBJ1-2; the D gene is possibly TRBD1 (5 bases). The CDR3 is 13 residues long. Per the germline V gene, CDR1 is MNHEY and CDR2 is SVGAGI. Trimming left V 8 bases short and J 4 bases short, with 14 bases between. Written as DNA, the CDR3 is TGTGCCAGCGCCGGGCTAGGGGCCTATGGCTACACCTTC. This codes for CASAGLGAYGYTF.

The chain employs TRBV27 and TRBJ1-2, with D perhaps matching TRBD1 (6 bases). Germline CDR1 reads MNHEY; CDR2 reads SMNVEV (reference sequence). Trimming left V 7 bases short and J 8 bases short, with 11 bases between. The CDR3 is 11 residues long. CDR3 nucleotides: TGTGCCAGCACCCCCGGACAGGGCTACACCTTC. As protein: CASTPGQGYTF.

This clone was found a few times. The chain is built from TRBV5-6 and TRBJ1-2; possible D gene TRBD1, 5 bases. There are 14 residues in the CDR3. Germline CDR1 is SGHDT and CDR2 is YYEEEE. Trimming stripped 5 bases from V and 8 bases from J, with 19 bases between. The CDR3 DNA follows: TGTGCCAGCAGGTACCGGGACGGAGGGTGGGGCTACACCTTC. It is translated as CASRYRDGGWGYTF.

The rearrangement links TRBV5-5 to TRBJ1-4; the match to TRBD1 covers 10 bases. The CDR3 length is 17 residues. Germline V gene lookup returns CDR1 SGHKS and CDR2 YYEKEE (reference sequence). With 4 bases clipped from V and 9 bases from J, the junction kept 15 bases outside the gene matches. CDR3 protein: CASSPSLPDRGDKKLFF. The DNA for the CDR3 is TGTGCCAGCAGCCCCTCACTGCCGGACAGGGGGGACAAAAAACTGTTTTTT.

The V and J genes are TRBV9 and TRBJ1-4; TRBD1 matches at 9 bases. This CDR3 spans 15 amino acids. Germline assignment: CDR1 SGDLS and CDR2 YYNGEE. With V trimmed by 0 bases and J by 7 bases, 4 bases remained unmatched. The CDR3 loop reads CASSVEGQGLEKLFF. CDR3 nucleotides: TGTGCCAGCAGCGTAGAGGGACAGGGTCTTGAAAAACTGTTTTTT.

J is TRBJ1-2 and V is TRBV20-1; D gene ambiguous. From germline, CDR1 is DFQATT and CDR2 SNEGSKA (reference sequence). Trimming took off 3 bases at V and 4 bases at J, with 6 bases between the two ends. The CDR3 is made up of 11 amino acids. The CDR3 spells CSASGVYGYTF. CDR3 nucleotides: TGCAGTGCTAGCGGTGTCTATGGCTACACCTTC.

A note on this clone: One end of the junction fails to match germline, which may point to a read error. This chain links TRBV7-2 with TRBJ1-6; unclear D gene. The germline gives CDR1 SGHTA, CDR2 FQGNSA. The CDR3 spans 12 residues. CDR3 bases: TGTGCCACCAGCCCGTATAATTCACCCCTCCACTTT. Protein sequence: CATSPYNSPLHF.

The V and J genes are TRBV12-3 or TRBV12-4 and TRBJ1-5; D gene ambiguous. The CDR3 consists of 13 residues. Trimming cost V 5 bases and J 7 bases, with 12 bases left between them. The CDR3: CASSLLEFQPQHF. CDR3 bases: TGTGCCAGCAGTCTACTCGAATTCCAGCCCCAGCATTTT.

The V gene is TRBV5-1, the J gene TRBJ2-3, with D possibly matching TRBD2 (5 bases). Deletions cut 0 bases from V and 1 base from J, with 9 bases between. Germline V gene data show CDR1 as SGHRS and CDR2 as YFSETQ. This CDR3 is 15 amino acids long. The CDR3 DNA reads TGCGCCAGCAGCTTGGATTCCGGGGGCACAGATACGCAGTATTTT. Its protein is CASSLDSGGTDTQYF.

This chain joins TRBV2 and TRBJ2-2; a possible D gene is TRBD2 (6 bases). Trimming pared 7 bases from V and 5 bases from J, leaving 23 bases between. Per the germline V gene, CDR1 is SNHLY and CDR2 is FYNNEI. The CDR3 extends over 17 amino acids. In DNA, the CDR3 is TGTGCCAGCACCCGGAGCGCCGTCCAGGCGGGAACCGGGGAGCTGTTTTTT. This encodes CASTRSAVQAGTGELFF.

The chain recombines TRBV10-3 with TRBJ2-1, with 7 positions matching TRBD1. Looked up from germline, CDR1 is ENHRY and CDR2 is SYGVKD. J gave up 12 bases and V 0 bases, and 8 bases lay outside the gene matches. The CDR3 loop spans 14 amino acids. CDR3 nucleotide sequence: TGTGCCATCAGTGAGTCGGTAATTAGGACAGGGCAGTTCTTC. Amino acid sequence: CAISESVIRTGQFF.

The rearrangement joins TRBV4-2 to TRBJ2-1; TRBD2 matches at 8 bases. The CDR3 spans 15 residues. The germline V gene encodes CDR1 LGHNA and CDR2 YNFKEQ. The V gene end was trimmed by 1 base and the J gene end by 8 bases; junction bases not matched to a gene: 7. CDR3 loop: CASSQAGLGVDEQFF. CDR3 coding DNA: TGTGCCAGCAGCCAAGCGGGACTAGGAGTGGATGAGCAGTTCTTC.

V is TRBV3-1 (or the pseudogene TRBV3-2) and J is TRBJ1-5, with TRBD1 identical over 7 bases. Germline V CDR1 and CDR2: LGHDT, YNNKEL (reference sequence). CDR3 size: 16 residues. The J segment lost 4 bases and the V segment lost 0 bases, leaving 6 bases of the junction unmatched. CDR3 coding DNA: TGTGCCAGCAGCCAAGATGGGACAGTGGGAAATCAGCCCCAGCATTTT. Translating gives CASSQDGTVGNQPQHF.